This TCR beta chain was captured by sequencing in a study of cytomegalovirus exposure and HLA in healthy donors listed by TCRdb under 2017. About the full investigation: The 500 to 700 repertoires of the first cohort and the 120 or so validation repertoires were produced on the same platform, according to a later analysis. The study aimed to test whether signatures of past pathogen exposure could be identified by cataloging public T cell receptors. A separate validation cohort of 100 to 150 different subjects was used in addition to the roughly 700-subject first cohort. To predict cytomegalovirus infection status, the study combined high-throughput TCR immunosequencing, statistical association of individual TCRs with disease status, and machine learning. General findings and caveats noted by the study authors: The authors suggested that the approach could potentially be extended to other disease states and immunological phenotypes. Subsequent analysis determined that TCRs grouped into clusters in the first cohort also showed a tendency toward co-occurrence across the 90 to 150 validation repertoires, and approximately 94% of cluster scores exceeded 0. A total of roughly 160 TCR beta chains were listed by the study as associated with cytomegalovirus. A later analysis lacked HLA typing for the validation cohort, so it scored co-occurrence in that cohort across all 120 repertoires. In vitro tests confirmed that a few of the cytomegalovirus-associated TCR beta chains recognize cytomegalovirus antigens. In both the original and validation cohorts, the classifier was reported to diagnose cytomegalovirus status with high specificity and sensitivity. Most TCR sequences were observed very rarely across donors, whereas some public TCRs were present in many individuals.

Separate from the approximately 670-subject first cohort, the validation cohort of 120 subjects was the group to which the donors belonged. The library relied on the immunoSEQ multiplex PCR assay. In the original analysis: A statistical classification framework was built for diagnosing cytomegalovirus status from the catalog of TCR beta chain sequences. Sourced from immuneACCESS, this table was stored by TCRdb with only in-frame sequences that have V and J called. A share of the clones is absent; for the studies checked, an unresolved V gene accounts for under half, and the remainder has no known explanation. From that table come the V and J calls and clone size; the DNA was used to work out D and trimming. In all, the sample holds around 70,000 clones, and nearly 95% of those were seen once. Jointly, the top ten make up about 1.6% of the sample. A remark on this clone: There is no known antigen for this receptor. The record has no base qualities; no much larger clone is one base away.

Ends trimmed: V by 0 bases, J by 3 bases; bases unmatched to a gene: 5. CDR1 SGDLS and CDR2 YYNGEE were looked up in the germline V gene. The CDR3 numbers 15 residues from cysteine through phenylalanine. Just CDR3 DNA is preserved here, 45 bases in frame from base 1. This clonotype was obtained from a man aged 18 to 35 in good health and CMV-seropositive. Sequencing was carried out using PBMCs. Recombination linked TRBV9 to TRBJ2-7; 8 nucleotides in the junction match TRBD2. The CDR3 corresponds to CASSVEGSGNYEQYF. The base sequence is TGTGCCAGCAGCGTAGAAGGTAGCGGGAACTACGAGCAGTACTTC.